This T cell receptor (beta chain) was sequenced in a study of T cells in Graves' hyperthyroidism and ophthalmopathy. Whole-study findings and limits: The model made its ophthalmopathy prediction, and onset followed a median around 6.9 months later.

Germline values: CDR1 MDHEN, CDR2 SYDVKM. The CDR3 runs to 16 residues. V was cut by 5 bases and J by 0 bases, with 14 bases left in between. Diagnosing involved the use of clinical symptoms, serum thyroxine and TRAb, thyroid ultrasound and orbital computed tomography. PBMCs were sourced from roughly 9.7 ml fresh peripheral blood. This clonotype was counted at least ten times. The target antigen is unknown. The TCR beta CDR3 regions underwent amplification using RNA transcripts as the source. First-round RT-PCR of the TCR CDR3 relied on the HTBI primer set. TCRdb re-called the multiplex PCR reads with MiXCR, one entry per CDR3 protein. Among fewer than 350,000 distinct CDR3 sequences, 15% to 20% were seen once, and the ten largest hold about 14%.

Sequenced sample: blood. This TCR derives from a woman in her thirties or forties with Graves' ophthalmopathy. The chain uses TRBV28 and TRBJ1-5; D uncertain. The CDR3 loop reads CASSGRAEISNQPQHF. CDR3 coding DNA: TGTGCCAGCAGTGGGAGGGCTGAGATTAGCAATCAGCCCCAGCATTTT.